This is a list of T cell receptor beta chains from one sample in a study of CD8 T cells in Susac syndrome. One entry per CDR3 protein, called by TCRdb with MiXCR from the immunoSEQ multiplex PCR reads. The sample contains some 250,000 distinct CDR3 sequences, about 96% of which appear only once. Sequenced sample: CD4+ T cells from PBMCs. These receptors were obtained from a human donor with Susac syndrome. CDR3s include the opening cysteine and the closing phenylalanine or tryptophan. D genes are given only for firm matches. Size is omitted from some rows. Given values are once, few, many or a class for expanded clones.

abundance: once
j_gene: TRBJ1-5
d_gene: .
v_gene: TRBV20-1
CDR3aa: CSAFQGSGNQPQHF
CDR3nt: TGCAGTGCCTTCCAGGGTAGCGGCAATCAGCCCCAGCATTTT

abundance: .
j_gene: TRBJ1-1
d_gene: .
v_gene: TRBV24-1
CDR3aa: CATLSWGRRWDTEAFF
CDR3nt: TGTGCCACACTATCCTGGGGACGGCGTTGGGACACTGAAGCTTTCTTT

abundance: .
j_gene: TRBJ2-5
d_gene: .
v_gene: TRBV7-6
CDR3aa: CASSLQSGAGETQYF
CDR3nt: TGTGCCAGCAGCCTTCAGTCAGGGGCAGGCGAGACCCAGTACTTC

abundance: .
j_gene: TRBJ2-2
d_gene: TRBD2
v_gene: TRBV4-2
CDR3aa: CASSPETSGRNTGELFF
CDR3nt: TGTGCCAGCAGCCCCGAGACTAGCGGGAGGAACACCGGGGAGCTGTTTTTT

abundance: .
j_gene: TRBJ2-7
d_gene: TRBD1
v_gene: TRBV11-2
CDR3aa: CASSLYRGYEQYF
CDR3nt: TGTGCCAGCAGCTTGTACAGGGGCTACGAGCAGTACTTC

abundance: .
j_gene: TRBJ2-7
d_gene: .
v_gene: TRBV4-2
CDR3aa: CASSQRDGAYEQYF
CDR3nt: TGTGCCAGCAGCCAACGGGACGGGGCCTACGAGCAGTACTTC

abundance: .
j_gene: TRBJ1-5
d_gene: .
v_gene: TRBV6-6
CDR3aa: CASSYRGPEPQHF
CDR3nt: TGTGCCAGCAGTTACCGTGGGCCCGAGCCCCAGCATTTT

abundance: .
j_gene: TRBJ2-1
d_gene: .
v_gene: TRBV5-1
CDR3aa: CASSLVAEGGNEQFF
CDR3nt: TGCGCCAGCAGCTTGGTGGCGGAGGGGGGCAATGAGCAGTTCTTC

abundance: .
j_gene: TRBJ1-3
d_gene: .
v_gene: TRBV13
CDR3aa: CASSPSRGNTIYF
CDR3nt: TGTGCCAGCAGCCCAAGTCGGGGAAACACCATATATTTT

abundance: .
j_gene: TRBJ1-2
d_gene: .
v_gene: TRBV5-4
CDR3aa: CASSFDRHNYGYTF
CDR3nt: TGTGCCAGCAGCTTCGACAGACATAACTATGGCTACACCTTC

abundance: .
j_gene: TRBJ2-1
d_gene: .
v_gene: TRBV14
CDR3aa: CASQKAGRPYNEQFF
CDR3nt: TGTGCCAGTCAAAAGGCGGGAAGACCTTACAATGAGCAGTTCTTC

abundance: .
j_gene: TRBJ2-3
d_gene: .
v_gene: TRBV29-1
CDR3aa: CSARRPADTQYF
CDR3nt: TGCAGCGCTAGGAGGCCGGCGGATACGCAGTATTTT

abundance: .
j_gene: TRBJ2-5
d_gene: TRBD2
v_gene: TRBV29-1
CDR3aa: CSVVGLAEETQYF
CDR3nt: TGCAGCGTTGTAGGCCTAGCGGAAGAGACCCAGTACTTC

abundance: .
j_gene: TRBJ1-5
d_gene: TRBD1
v_gene: TRBV4-1
CDR3aa: CASSQVGTVSNQPQHF
CDR3nt: TGCGCCAGCAGCCAAGTTGGGACAGTTAGCAATCAGCCCCAGCATTTT

abundance: few
j_gene: TRBJ2-5
d_gene: .
v_gene: TRBV2
CDR3aa: CASSASAQETQYF
CDR3nt: TGTGCCAGCAGTGCGTCAGCGCAAGAGACCCAGTACTTC

abundance: .
j_gene: TRBJ2-2
d_gene: TRBD2
v_gene: TRBV30
CDR3aa: CAWTSGSTGELFF
CDR3nt: TGTGCCTGGACTAGCGGGAGTACCGGGGAGCTGTTTTTT

abundance: .
j_gene: TRBJ2-4
d_gene: .
v_gene: TRBV29-1
CDR3aa: CSVVSSWADIQYF
CDR3nt: TGCAGCGTTGTTAGTTCGTGGGCAGACATTCAGTACTTC

abundance: .
j_gene: TRBJ2-3
d_gene: .
v_gene: TRBV4-1
CDR3aa: CASSQDRASDTQYF
CDR3nt: TGCGCCAGCAGCCAAGATCGGGCTTCGGATACGCAGTATTTT

abundance: .
j_gene: TRBJ2-4
d_gene: .
v_gene: TRBV25-1
CDR3aa: CPVGAKNIQYF
CDR3nt: TGTCCCGTTGGCGCCAAAAACATTCAGTACTTC

abundance: .
j_gene: TRBJ2-3
d_gene: TRBD2
v_gene: TRBV4-2
CDR3aa: CASSQRDPGTSGRASTDTQYF
CDR3nt: TGTGCCAGCAGCCAACGTGACCCCGGGACTAGCGGGAGGGCTAGCACAGATACGCAGTATTTT

abundance: .
j_gene: TRBJ2-1
d_gene: .
v_gene: TRBV29-1
CDR3aa: CSAIRNYNEQFF
CDR3nt: TGCAGCGCCATCAGAAATTACAATGAGCAGTTCTTC

abundance: .
j_gene: TRBJ2-5
d_gene: TRBD1
v_gene: TRBV5-1
CDR3aa: CASSSGYRGGETQYF
CDR3nt: TGCGCCAGCAGCTCAGGATACAGGGGTGGGGAGACCCAGTACTTC

abundance: .
j_gene: TRBJ2-4
d_gene: .
v_gene: TRBV29-1
CDR3aa: CSVAGSVAKNIQYF
CDR3nt: TGCAGCGTTGCTGGGAGCGTAGCCAAAAACATTCAGTACTTC

abundance: .
j_gene: TRBJ2-1
d_gene: .
v_gene: TRBV7-9
CDR3aa: CASRQRGEQFF
CDR3nt: TGTGCCAGCAGGCAGAGGGGGGAGCAGTTCTTC

abundance: .
j_gene: TRBJ1-3
d_gene: TRBD1
v_gene: TRBV23-1
CDR3aa: CASSHTQGAISGNTIYF
CDR3nt: TGCGCCAGCAGTCACACACAGGGGGCTATCTCTGGAAACACCATATATTTT

abundance: .
j_gene: TRBJ1-2
d_gene: TRBD1
v_gene: TRBV29-1
CDR3aa: CSVEDQGGHGYTF
CDR3nt: TGCAGCGTTGAAGATCAGGGGGGGCATGGCTACACCTTC

abundance: .
j_gene: TRBJ1-2
d_gene: .
v_gene: TRBV29-1
CDR3aa: CSVEKGYYGYTF
CDR3nt: TGCAGCGTTGAAAAAGGATATTATGGCTACACCTTC

abundance: .
j_gene: TRBJ2-7
d_gene: .
v_gene: TRBV29-1
CDR3aa: CSVEDQGGPTYEQYF
CDR3nt: TGCAGCGTTGAAGATCAAGGCGGGCCTACCTACGAGCAGTACTTC

abundance: .
j_gene: TRBJ2-1
d_gene: TRBD2
v_gene: TRBV2
CDR3aa: CASSEVGGRGSYNEQFF
CDR3nt: TGTGCCAGCAGTGAAGTAGGCGGGAGGGGGTCCTACAATGAGCAGTTCTTC

abundance: once
j_gene: TRBJ1-2
d_gene: .
v_gene: TRBV29-1
CDR3aa: CSATGGYGYTF
CDR3nt: TGCAGCGCGACAGGAGGCTATGGCTACACCTTC

abundance: .
j_gene: TRBJ2-7
d_gene: TRBD1
v_gene: TRBV9
CDR3aa: CASSVAGTETYEQYF
CDR3nt: TGTGCCAGCAGCGTAGCCGGGACAGAAACCTACGAGCAGTACTTC

abundance: .
j_gene: TRBJ1-1
d_gene: .
v_gene: TRBV6-1
CDR3aa: CASSGRTGSRDQAFF
CDR3nt: TGTGCCAGCAGCGGAAGGACCGGATCTCGAGACCAAGCTTTCTTT

abundance: .
j_gene: TRBJ1-2
d_gene: TRBD1
v_gene: TRBV15
CDR3aa: CATSPGDRNYGYTF
CDR3nt: TGTGCCACCAGCCCAGGGGACAGGAACTATGGCTACACCTTC

abundance: once
j_gene: TRBJ2-7
d_gene: .
v_gene: TRBV29-1
CDR3aa: CSVETFGQGDEQYF
CDR3nt: TGCAGCGTTGAGACGTTCGGGCAGGGAGACGAGCAGTACTTC